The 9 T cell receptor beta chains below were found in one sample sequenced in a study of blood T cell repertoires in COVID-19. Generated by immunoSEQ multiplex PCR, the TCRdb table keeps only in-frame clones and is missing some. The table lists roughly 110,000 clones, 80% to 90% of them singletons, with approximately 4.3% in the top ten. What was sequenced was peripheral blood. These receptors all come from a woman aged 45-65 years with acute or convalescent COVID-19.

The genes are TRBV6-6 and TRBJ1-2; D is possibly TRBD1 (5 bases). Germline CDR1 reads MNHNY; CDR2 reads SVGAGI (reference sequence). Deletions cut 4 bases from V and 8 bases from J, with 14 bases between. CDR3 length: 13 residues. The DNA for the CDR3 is TGTGCCAGCAGTTCTCAGGGCCCTATCGGCTACACCTTC. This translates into CASSSQGPIGYTF.

CDR3 DNA: TGTGCCAGTATCCCGGGACAGGGGAATCAGCCCCAGCATTTT. Its translation: CASIPGQGNQPQHF. The rearrangement joins TRBV19 to TRBJ1-5; the match to TRBD1 covers 10 bases. Losses at the gene ends were 7 bases for V and 4 bases for J; bases not matched to a gene: 4. CDR3 length: 14 amino acids. CDR1 LNHDA and CDR2 SQIVND come from the germline V gene (reference sequence).

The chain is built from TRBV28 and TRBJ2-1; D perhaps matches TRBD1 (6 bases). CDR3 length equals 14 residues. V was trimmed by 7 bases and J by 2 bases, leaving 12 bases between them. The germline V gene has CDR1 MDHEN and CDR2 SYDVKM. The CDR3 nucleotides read TGTGCCAGCACCCCAGGGGATACCTACAATGAGCAGTTCTTC. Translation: CASTPGDTYNEQFF.

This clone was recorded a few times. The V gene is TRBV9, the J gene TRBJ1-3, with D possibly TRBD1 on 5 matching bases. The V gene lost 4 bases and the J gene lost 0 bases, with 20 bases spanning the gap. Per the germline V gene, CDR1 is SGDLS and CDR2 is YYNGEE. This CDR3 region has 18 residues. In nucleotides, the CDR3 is TGTGCCAGCAGCCCCAGGGCCGCGACAGTTAGCTCTGGAAACACCATATATTTT. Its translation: CASSPRAATVSSGNTIYF.

The CDR3 spells CASSLALGTGEDELFF. CDR3 bases: TGTGCCAGCAGCTTGGCATTGGGGACAGGGGAAGATGAGCTGTTTTTT. The chain is built from TRBV5-8 and TRBJ2-2; 10 bases line up with TRBD1. CDR1 is SGHTS, CDR2 YDEGEE, per germline. V was clipped by 0 bases and J by 11 bases; unmatched bases: 10. This CDR3 has 16 amino acids.

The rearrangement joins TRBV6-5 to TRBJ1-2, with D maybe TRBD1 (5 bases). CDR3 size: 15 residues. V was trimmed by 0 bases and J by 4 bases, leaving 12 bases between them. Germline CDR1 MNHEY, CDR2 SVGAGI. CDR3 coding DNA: TGTGCCAGCAGTTACTCGGACACCATATCCTATGGCTACACCTTC. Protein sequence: CASSYSDTISYGYTF.

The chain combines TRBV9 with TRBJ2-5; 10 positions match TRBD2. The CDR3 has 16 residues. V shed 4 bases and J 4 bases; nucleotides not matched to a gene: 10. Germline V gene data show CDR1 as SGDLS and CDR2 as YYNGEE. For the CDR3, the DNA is TGTGCCAGCAGCTTTTCTAGCGGGGGTAATGGAGAGACCCAGTACTTC. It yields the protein CASSFSSGGNGETQYF. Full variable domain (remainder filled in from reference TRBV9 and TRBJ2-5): DSGVTQTPKHLITATGQRVTLRCSPRSGDLSVYWYQQSLDQGLQFLIQYYNGEERAKGNILERFSAQQFPDLHSELNLSSLELGDSALYFCASSFSSGGNGETQYFGPGTRLLVL.

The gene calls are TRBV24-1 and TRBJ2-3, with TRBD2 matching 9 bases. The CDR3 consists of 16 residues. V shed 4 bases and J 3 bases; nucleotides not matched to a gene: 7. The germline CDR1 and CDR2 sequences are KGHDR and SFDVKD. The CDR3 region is CATSETGLASTDTQYF. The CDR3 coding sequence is TGTGCCACCAGTGAGACGGGACTAGCAAGTACAGATACGCAGTATTTT.

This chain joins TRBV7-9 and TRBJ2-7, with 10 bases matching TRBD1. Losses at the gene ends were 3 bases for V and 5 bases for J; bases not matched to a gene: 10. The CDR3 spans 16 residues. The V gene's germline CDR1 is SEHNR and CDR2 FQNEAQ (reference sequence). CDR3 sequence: CASSFEIFGTGDEQYF. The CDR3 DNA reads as TGTGCCAGCAGCTTCGAAATTTTCGGGACAGGGGACGAGCAGTACTTC.